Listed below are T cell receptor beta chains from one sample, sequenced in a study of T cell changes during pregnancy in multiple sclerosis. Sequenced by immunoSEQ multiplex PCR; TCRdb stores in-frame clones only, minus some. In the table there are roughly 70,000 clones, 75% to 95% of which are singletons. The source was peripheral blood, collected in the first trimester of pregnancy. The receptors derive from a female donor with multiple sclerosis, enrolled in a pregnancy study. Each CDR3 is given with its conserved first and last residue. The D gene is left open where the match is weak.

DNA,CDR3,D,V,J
TGTGCCATCAGTGGAGGGAGCCGGAGAGGCTATGGCTACACCTTC,CAISGGSRRGYGYTF,.,TRBV10-3,TRBJ1-2
TGTGCCAGCAGTGGACAGGGAACTCAGCCCCAGCATTTT,CASSGQGTQPQHF,TRBD1,TRBV27,TRBJ1-5
TGTGCCTGGAGTGAGCCCCCTAACACCGGGGAGCTGTTTTTT,CAWSEPPNTGELFF,.,TRBV30,TRBJ2-2
TGTGCCAGCAGTGATTCAGGCTCCTCTAACTATGGCTACACCTTC,CASSDSGSSNYGYTF,.,TRBV25-1,TRBJ1-2
TGTGCCAGCAGCGGAGAAAGAGCGGGGGGGCATCGATCCTACAATGAGCAGTTCTTC,CASSGERAGGHRSYNEQFF,TRBD2,TRBV7-6,TRBJ2-1
TGTGCCACCAGCAGAGATGGGGGGGAGCGTCAGCCCCAGCATTTT,CATSRDGGERQPQHF,.,TRBV15,TRBJ1-5
TGTGCCAGCAGCTTGGGCGGCGGGGTACAGGGGGCCTATGGCTACACCTTC,CASSLGGGVQGAYGYTF,TRBD1,TRBV5-4,TRBJ1-2
TGTGCCAGCAGTTATATTGGAGGGAAGTATGGCTACACCTTC,CASSYIGGKYGYTF,.,TRBV6-5,TRBJ1-2
TGTGCCAGCAGTGTGGAGTGGGTAATGGGCGAGCAGTACTTC,CASSVEWVMGEQYF,.,TRBV6-1,TRBJ2-7
TGTGCCAGCAGCCAGGCGGACATCCTGAACACTGAAGCTTTCTTT,CASSQADILNTEAFF,.,TRBV4-2,TRBJ1-1
TGCGCCACCAGGACGATACCGGGACAGAGCTCCTACGAGCAGTACTTC,CATRTIPGQSSYEQYF,TRBD1,TRBV5-1,TRBJ2-7